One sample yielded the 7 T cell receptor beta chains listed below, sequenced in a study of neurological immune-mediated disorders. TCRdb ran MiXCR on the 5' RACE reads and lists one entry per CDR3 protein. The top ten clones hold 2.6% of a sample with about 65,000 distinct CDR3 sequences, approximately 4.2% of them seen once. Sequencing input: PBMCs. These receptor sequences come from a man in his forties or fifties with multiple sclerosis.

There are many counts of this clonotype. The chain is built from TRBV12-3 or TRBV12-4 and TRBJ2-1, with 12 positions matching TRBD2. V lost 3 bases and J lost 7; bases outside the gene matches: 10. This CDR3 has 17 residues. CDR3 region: CASSLEGLAGGRNEQFF. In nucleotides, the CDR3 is TGTGCCAGCAGTTTGGAGGGTCTAGCGGGGGGGCGGAATGAGCAGTTCTTC.

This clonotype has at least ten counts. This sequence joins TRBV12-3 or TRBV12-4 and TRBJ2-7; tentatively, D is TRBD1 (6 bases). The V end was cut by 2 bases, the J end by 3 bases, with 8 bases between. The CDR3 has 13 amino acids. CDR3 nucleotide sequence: TGTGCCAGCAGTTTAATGACAGGCTACGAGCAGTACTTC. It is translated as CASSLMTGYEQYF.

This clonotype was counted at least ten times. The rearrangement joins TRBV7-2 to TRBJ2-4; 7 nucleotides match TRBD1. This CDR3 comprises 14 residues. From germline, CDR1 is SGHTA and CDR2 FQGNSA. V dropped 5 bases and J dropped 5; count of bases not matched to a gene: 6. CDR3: CASSTWTGENIQYF. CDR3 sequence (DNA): TGTGCCAGCAGCACCTGGACAGGAGAAAACATTCAGTACTTC.

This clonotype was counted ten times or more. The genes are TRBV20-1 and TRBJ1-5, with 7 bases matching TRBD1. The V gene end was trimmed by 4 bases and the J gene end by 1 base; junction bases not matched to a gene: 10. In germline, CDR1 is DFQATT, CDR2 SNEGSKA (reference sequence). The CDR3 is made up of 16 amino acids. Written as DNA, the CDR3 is TGCAGTGCTACTCAATCAGGGGGATGGAGCAATCAGCCCCAGCATTTT. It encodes CSATQSGGWSNQPQHF.

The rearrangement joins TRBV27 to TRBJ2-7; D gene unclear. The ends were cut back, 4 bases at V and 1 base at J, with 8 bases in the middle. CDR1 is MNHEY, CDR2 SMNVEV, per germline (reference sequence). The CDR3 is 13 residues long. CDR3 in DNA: TGTGCCAGCAGTTCCGGAGAATCCTACGAGCAGTACGTC. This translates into CASSSGESYEQYV.

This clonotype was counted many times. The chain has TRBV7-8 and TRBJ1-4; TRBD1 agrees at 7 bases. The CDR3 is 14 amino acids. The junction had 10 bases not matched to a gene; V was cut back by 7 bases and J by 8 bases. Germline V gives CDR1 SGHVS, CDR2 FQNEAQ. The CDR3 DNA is TGTGCCAGCACCGACAGGGTGGGAAGGGAAAAACTGTTTTTT. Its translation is CASTDRVGREKLFF.

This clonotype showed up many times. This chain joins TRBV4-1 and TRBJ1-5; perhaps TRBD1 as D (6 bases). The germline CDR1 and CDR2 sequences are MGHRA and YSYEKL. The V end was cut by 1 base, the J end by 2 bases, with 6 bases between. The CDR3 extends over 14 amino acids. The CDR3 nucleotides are TGCGCCAGCAGCCAAGGACAGGGCAATCAGCCCCAGCATTTT. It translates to CASSQGQGNQPQHF.